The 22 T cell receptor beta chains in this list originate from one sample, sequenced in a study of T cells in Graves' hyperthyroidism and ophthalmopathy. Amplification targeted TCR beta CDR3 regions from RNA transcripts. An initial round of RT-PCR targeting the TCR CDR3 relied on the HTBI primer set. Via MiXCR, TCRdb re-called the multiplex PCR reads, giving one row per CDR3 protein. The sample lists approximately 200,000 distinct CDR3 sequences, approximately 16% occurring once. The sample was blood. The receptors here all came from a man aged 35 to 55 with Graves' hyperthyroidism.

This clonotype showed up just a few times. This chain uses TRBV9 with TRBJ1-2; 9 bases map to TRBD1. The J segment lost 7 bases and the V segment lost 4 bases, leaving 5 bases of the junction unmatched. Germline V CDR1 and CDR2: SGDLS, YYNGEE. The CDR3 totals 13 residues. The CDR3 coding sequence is TGTGCCAGCAGCCTGGGACAGGGCGGTGGCTACACCTTC. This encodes CASSLGQGGGYTF.

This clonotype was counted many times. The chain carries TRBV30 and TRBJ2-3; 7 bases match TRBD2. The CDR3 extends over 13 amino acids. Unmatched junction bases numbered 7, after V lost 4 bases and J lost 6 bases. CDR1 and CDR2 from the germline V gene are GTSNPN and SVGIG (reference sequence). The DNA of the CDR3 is TGTGCCTGGAATGTGGGGGGGAGGGATACGCAGTATTTT. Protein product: CAWNVGGRDTQYF. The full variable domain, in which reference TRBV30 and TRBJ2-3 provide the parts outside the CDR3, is SQTIHQWPATLVQPVGSPLSLECTVEGTSNPNLYWYRQAAGRGLQLLFYSVGIGQISSEVPQNLSASRPQDRQFILSSKKLLLSDSGFYLCAWNVGGRDTQYFGPGTRLTVL.

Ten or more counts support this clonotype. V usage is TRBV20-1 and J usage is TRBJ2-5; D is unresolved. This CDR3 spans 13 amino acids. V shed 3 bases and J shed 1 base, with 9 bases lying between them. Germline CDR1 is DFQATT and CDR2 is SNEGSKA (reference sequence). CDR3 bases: TGCAGTGCTAGTTTCAGGCTCCAAGAGACCCAGTACTTC. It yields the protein CSASFRLQETQYF.

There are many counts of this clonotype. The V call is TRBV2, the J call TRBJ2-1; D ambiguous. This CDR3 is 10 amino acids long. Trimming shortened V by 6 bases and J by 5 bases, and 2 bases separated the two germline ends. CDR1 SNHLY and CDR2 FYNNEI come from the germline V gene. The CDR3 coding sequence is TGTGCCAGCAGCGACAATGAGCAGTTCTTC. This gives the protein CASSDNEQFF. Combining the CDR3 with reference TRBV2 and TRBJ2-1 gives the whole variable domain EPEVTQTPSHQVTQMGQEVILRCVPISNHLYFYWYRQILGQKVEFLVSFYNNEISEKSEIFDDQFSVERPDGSNFTLKIRSTKLEDSAMYFCASSDNEQFFGPGTRLTVL.

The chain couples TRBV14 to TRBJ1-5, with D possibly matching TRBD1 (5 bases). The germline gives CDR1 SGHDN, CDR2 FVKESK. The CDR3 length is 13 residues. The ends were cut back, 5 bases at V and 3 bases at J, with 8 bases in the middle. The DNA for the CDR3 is TGTGCCAGCAGCGAAGGGACCAATCAGCCCCAGCATTTT. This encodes CASSEGTNQPQHF.

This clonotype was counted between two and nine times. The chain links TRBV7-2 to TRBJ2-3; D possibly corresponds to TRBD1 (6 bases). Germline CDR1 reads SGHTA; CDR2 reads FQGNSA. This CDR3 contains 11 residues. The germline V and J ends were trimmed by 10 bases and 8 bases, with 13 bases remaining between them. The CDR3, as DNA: TGTGCCATTTCATTGGGGGCTACGCAGTATTTT. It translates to CAISLGATQYF.

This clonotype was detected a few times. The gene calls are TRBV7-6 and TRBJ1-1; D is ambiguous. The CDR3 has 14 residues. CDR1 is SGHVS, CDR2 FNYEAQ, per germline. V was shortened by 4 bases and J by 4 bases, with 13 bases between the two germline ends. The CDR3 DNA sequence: TGTGCCAGCAGCTGGAGAGGGCTCCGCACTGAAGCTTTCTTT. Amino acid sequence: CASSWRGLRTEAFF.

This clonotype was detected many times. The CDR3 here is CASSVENVEQYF. CDR3 coding DNA: TGTGCCAGCAGTGTGGAGAACGTGGAGCAGTACTTC. This chain links TRBV2 with TRBJ2-7; D gene ambiguous. Trimming removed 4 bases from V and 7 bases from J, with 11 bases in between. The CDR3 runs to 12 residues. The germline V gene encodes CDR1 SNHLY and CDR2 FYNNEI.

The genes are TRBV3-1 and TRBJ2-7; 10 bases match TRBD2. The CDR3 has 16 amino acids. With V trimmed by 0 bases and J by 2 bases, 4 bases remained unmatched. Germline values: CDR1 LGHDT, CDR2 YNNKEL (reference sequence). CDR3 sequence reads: CASSQDPGTSAYEQYF. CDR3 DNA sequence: TGTGCCAGCAGCCAAGATCCCGGGACTAGCGCCTACGAGCAGTACTTC.

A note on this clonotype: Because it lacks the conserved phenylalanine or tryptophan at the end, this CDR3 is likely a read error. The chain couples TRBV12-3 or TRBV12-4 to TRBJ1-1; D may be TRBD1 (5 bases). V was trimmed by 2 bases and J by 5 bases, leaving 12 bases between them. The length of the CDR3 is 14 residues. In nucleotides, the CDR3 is TGTGCCAGCAGTTTATTAAGGGGACGAACTGAAGCTTTCTCT. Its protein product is CASSLLRGRTEAFS.

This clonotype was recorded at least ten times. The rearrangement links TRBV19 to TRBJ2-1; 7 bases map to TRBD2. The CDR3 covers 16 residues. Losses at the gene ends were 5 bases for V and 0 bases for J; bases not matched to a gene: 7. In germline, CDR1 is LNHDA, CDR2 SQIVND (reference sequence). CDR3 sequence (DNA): TGTGCCAGTAGTCGTAGCGGGTCGAGCTCCTACAATGAGCAGTTCTTC. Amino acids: CASSRSGSSSYNEQFF.

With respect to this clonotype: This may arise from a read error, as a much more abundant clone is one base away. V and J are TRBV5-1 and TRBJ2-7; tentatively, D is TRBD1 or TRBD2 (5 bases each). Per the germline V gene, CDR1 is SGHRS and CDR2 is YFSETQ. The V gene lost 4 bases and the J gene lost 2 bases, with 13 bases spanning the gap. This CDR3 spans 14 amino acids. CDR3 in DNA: TGCGCCAGCAGCCCCCGGGACCACACCTACGAGCAGTACTTC. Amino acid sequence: CASSPRDHTYEQYF. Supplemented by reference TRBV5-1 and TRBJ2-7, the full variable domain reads KAGVTQTPRYLIKTRGQQVTLSCSPISGHRSVSWYQQTPGQGLQFLFEYFSETQRNKGNFPGRFSGRQFSNSRSEMNVSTLELGDSALYLCASSPRDHTYEQYFGPGTRLTVT.

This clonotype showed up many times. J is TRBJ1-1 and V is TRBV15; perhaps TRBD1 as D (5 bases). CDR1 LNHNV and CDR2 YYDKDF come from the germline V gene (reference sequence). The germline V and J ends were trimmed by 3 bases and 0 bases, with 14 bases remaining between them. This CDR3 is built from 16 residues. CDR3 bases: TGTGCCACCAGCAGCATAGCCAGGGCAATGAACACTGAAGCTTTCTTT. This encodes CATSSIARAMNTEAFF.

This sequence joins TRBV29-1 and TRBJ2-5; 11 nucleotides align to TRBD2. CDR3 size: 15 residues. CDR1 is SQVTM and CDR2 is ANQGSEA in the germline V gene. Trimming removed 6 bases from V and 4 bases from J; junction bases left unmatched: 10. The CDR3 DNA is TGCAGCGTGGGACGTAGCGGGGGGGCCGGAGAGACCCAGTACTTC. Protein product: CSVGRSGGAGETQYF. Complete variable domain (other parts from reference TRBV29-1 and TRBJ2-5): SAVISQKPSRDICQRGTSLTIQCQVDSQVTMMFWYRQQPGQSLTLIATANQGSEATYESGFVIDKFPISRPNLTFSTLTVSNMSPEDSSIYLCSVGRSGGAGETQYFGPGTRLLVL.

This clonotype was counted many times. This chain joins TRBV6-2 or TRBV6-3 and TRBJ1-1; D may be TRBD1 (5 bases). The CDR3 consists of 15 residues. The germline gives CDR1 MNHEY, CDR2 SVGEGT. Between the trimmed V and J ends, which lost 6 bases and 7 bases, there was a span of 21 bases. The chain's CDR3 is CASRIPSSGHDEAFF. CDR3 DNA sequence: TGTGCCAGCAGGATCCCCAGTTCTGGACATGATGAAGCTTTCTTT.

The CDR3 DNA follows: TGTGCCAGCAGTCGGGGGGCGTACACCGGGGAGCTGTTTTTT. Its translation: CASSRGAYTGELFF. This chain links TRBV6-2 or TRBV6-3 with TRBJ2-2; possible D gene TRBD2, 7 bases. The CDR3 is 14 residues long. V lost 5 bases and J 3 bases, leaving 10 bases between the germline ends. Germline CDR1 reads MNHEY; CDR2 reads SVGEGT.

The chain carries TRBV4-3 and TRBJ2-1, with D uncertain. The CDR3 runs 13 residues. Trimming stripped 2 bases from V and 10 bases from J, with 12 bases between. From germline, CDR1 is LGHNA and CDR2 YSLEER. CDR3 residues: CASSQQHAPEQFF. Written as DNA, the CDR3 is TGCGCCAGCAGCCAACAACACGCCCCAGAGCAGTTCTTC.

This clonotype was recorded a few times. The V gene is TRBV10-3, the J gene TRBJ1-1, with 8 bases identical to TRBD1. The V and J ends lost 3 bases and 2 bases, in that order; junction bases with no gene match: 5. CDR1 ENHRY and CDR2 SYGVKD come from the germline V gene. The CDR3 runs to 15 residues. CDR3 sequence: CAISERTGINTEAFF. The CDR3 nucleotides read TGTGCCATCAGTGAAAGGACAGGGATAAACACTGAAGCTTTCTTT.

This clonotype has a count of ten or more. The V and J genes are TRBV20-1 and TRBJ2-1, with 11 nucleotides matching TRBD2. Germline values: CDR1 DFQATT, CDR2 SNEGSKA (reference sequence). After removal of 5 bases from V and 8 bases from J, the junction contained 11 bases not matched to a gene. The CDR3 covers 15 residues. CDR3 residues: CSAPYSGGAGDEQFF. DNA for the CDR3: TGCAGTGCTCCCTATAGCGGGGGGGCGGGCGATGAGCAGTTCTTC.

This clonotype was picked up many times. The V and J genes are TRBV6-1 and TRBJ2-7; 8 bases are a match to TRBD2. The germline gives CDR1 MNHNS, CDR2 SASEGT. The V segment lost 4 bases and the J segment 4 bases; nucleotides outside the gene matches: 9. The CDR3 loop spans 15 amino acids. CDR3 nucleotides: TGTGCCAGCAGTGGCGCCGGGACTAGGTTTTACGAGCAGTACTTC. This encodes CASSGAGTRFYEQYF.

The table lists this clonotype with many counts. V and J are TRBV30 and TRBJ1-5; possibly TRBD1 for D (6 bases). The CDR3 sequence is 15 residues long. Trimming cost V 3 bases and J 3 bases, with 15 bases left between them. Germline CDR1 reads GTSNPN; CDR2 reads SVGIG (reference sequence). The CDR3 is CAWRSPDRLNQPQHF. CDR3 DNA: TGTGCCTGGAGATCGCCGGACAGACTCAATCAGCCCCAGCATTTT.

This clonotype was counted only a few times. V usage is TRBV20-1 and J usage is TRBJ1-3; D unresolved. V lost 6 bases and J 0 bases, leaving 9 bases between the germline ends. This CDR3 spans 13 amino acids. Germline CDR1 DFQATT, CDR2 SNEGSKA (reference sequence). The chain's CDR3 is CSAGMDSGNTIYF. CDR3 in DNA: TGCAGTGCGGGGATGGACTCTGGAAACACCATATATTTT.